The source of this T cell receptor beta chain is a study of patients and donors after allogeneic stem cell transplantation. MiXCR, run by TCRdb on the RT-PCR reads, gives a single entry per CDR3 protein. Among over 150,000 distinct CDR3 sequences listed, 41% were seen once. This CDR3 is 16 amino acids long. Germline values: CDR1 MNHEY, CDR2 SMNVEV (reference sequence). V shed 4 bases, J shed 0 bases, and the junction held 9 bases outside the gene matches. This clonotype was detected only once. The sample taken for sequencing was blood, either unsorted or a sorted T cell fraction (not recorded which). The clonotype originates from a human donor who was either an allogeneic HSCT recipient or a stem cell or donor lymphocyte infusion donor (not recorded which). It is not recorded whose cells these are; they may come from a transplant donor. The V call is TRBV27, the J call TRBJ2-7, with 7 positions matching TRBD1. CDR3 coding DNA: TGTGCCAGCAGTTCGACCGCCGGGACAGCCTCCTACGAGCAGTACTTC. Its translation: CASSSTAGTASYEQYF.